The 29 T cell receptor beta chains listed next were all sequenced from one sample in a study of T-cell memory formation after mild COVID-19. Each CDR3 protein is one row after TCRdb ran MiXCR on the 5' RACE reads. Of more than 150,000 distinct CDR3 sequences listed, around 18% were seen once; the top ten hold around 3.9%. Material for sequencing was PBMCs or a T cell subset sorted from them (not recorded which). The origin of the receptors is a man in his late teens or twenties who had mild COVID-19 (a few samples of this study predate the infection). Cell type and time point are not known.

The genes are TRBV5-1 and TRBJ2-3; perhaps TRBD1 as D (6 bases). This CDR3 is 13 amino acids long. CDR1 is SGHRS and CDR2 is YFSETQ in the germline V gene. Trimming left V 7 bases short and J 2 bases short, with 11 bases between. CDR3: CASRPGDTDTQYF. DNA of the CDR3: TGCGCCAGCCGTCCAGGGGACACAGATACGCAGTATTTT.

The table lists this clonotype with many counts. The V call is TRBV12-3 or TRBV12-4, the J call TRBJ2-1, with a tentative D call TRBD2 (5 bases). CDR3 length equals 12 residues. V lost 6 bases and J lost 9, with 12 bases in between. The CDR3 region is CASRRRETEQFF. CDR3 nucleotides: TGTGCCAGCAGACGTAGGGAGACTGAGCAGTTCTTC.

This chain uses TRBV12-3 or TRBV12-4 with TRBJ1-1, with D perhaps TRBD1 (6 bases). The CDR3 contains 14 residues. V dropped 6 bases and J dropped 4 bases, with 15 bases sitting between them. CDR3 bases: TGTGCCAGCAGAGTGGACAGTTTCGGCACTGAAGCTTTCTTT. Protein sequence: CASRVDSFGTEAFF.

The chain recombines TRBV20-1 with TRBJ2-5; the match to TRBD1 covers 8 bases. The CDR3 is 14 residues long. J gave up 0 bases and V 5 bases, and 5 bases lay outside the gene matches. Germline loops: CDR1 DFQATT, CDR2 SNEGSKA (reference sequence). The CDR3 sequence is CSAQGAGNQETQYF. The DNA for the CDR3 is TGCAGTGCTCAGGGGGCAGGTAACCAAGAGACCCAGTACTTC.

This clonotype occurred a few times. CDR3 loop: CASSLARLATYEQYV. Here the CDR3 DNA reads TGTGCCAGCAGCTTAGCGCGTCTAGCCACCTACGAGCAGTACGTC. The chain is built from TRBV7-9 and TRBJ2-7; a possible D gene is TRBD2 (5 bases). V lost 0 bases and J 2 bases, leaving 11 bases between the germline ends. This CDR3 region has 15 residues. CDR1 and CDR2 (germline): SEHNR, FQNEAQ (reference sequence).

This clonotype occurred many times. V is TRBV29-1 and J is TRBJ1-1; D is possibly TRBD1 (6 bases). Germline-derived CDR1 and CDR2 are SQVTM and ANQGSEA. CDR3 size: 12 residues. Trimming took off 7 bases at V and 1 base at J, with 10 bases between the two ends. CDR3 nucleotide sequence: TGCAGCGCAACGGACAGGAACACTGAAGCTTTCTTT. Translated, it gives CSATDRNTEAFF.

The chain recombines TRBV29-1 with TRBJ2-5; TRBD1 is a possible D gene (6 bases). Germline assignment: CDR1 SQVTM and CDR2 ANQGSEA. V was pared by 3 bases and J by 4 bases, with 9 bases between. The length of the CDR3 is 12 residues. The CDR3 loop is CSVDRGTETQYF. DNA for the CDR3: TGCAGCGTTGACAGGGGAACAGAGACCCAGTACTTC.

This clonotype has just a few counts. V and J are TRBV6-2 or TRBV6-3 and TRBJ2-4; D may be TRBD2 (5 bases). Trimming took 6 bases from V and 9 from J, leaving 12 bases between them. This CDR3 comprises 12 residues. CDR1 is MNHEY, CDR2 SVGEGT, per germline. CDR3 sequence reads: CASRPMGSIQYF. The CDR3 DNA is TGTGCCAGCAGACCAATGGGGAGCATTCAGTACTTC.

The chain joins TRBV12-3 or TRBV12-4 to TRBJ1-5; perhaps TRBD1 as D (6 bases). The CDR3 spans 13 residues. The V and J ends lost 7 bases and 5 bases respectively, with 12 bases between them. CDR3 residues: CASTRGDDQPQHF. CDR3 DNA sequence: TGTGCCAGCACAAGGGGGGATGATCAGCCCCAGCATTTT.

This clonotype was seen a handful of times. The chain recombines TRBV20-1 with TRBJ2-7; 11 nucleotides match TRBD2. Germline values: CDR1 DFQATT, CDR2 SNEGSKA (reference sequence). V shed 8 bases and J 2 bases; nucleotides not matched to a gene: 11. The CDR3 has 15 amino acids. CDR3 region: CSIGPGTSGTYEQYV. The CDR3 DNA follows: TGCAGTATAGGGCCCGGGACTAGCGGTACCTACGAGCAGTACGTC.

The chain couples TRBV7-2 to TRBJ2-7, with D tentatively TRBD1 (6 bases). CDR1 SGHTA and CDR2 FQGNSA come from the germline V gene. V lost 1 base, J lost 2 bases, and 18 bases lay in between. The CDR3 covers 17 residues. CDR3 residues: CASSLVGVPGAPYEQYF. CDR3 nucleotides: TGTGCCAGCAGCTTAGTCGGAGTGCCAGGGGCCCCCTACGAGCAGTACTTC.

The chain recombines TRBV30 with TRBJ1-1; tentative D call: TRBD1 (6 bases). V was shortened by 1 base and J by 1 base, with 16 bases between the two germline ends. CDR1 and CDR2 from the germline V gene are GTSNPN and SVGIG (reference sequence). The length of the CDR3 is 16 residues. CDR3 coding DNA: TGTGCCTGGAGTGGGCAGAGGGGCAGGGGGAACACTGAAGCTTTCTTT. This sequence encodes CAWSGQRGRGNTEAFF.

This clonotype was picked up a small number of times. The rearrangement uses TRBV4-2 and TRBJ2-5; D uncertain. Germline CDR1 LGHNA, CDR2 YNFKEQ. V dropped 0 bases and J dropped 2 bases, with 7 bases sitting between them. The CDR3 runs 14 residues. The CDR3 is CASSQDQRQETQYF. CDR3 bases: TGTGCCAGCAGCCAAGACCAGAGGCAAGAGACCCAGTACTTC.

The rearrangement links TRBV11-2 to TRBJ2-3, with a weak D call TRBD2 (6 bases). Trimming took 6 bases from V and 2 from J, leaving 15 bases between them. The CDR3 extends over 15 amino acids. CDR1 is SGHAT and CDR2 is FQNNGV in the germline V gene. The DNA for the CDR3 is TGTGCCAGCAGTCCTAAGGCGGGGAACACAGATACGCAGTATTTT. It codes for CASSPKAGNTDTQYF.

The gene calls are TRBV5-1 and TRBJ2-3; 9 bases are a match to TRBD1. The CDR3 is 14 amino acids. Germline V lookup: CDR1 SGHRS, CDR2 YFSETQ. V lost 4 bases, J lost 6 bases, and 6 bases stayed unmatched. The CDR3 region is CASSRGQGKDTQYF. In nucleotides, the CDR3 is TGCGCCAGCAGCAGGGGACAGGGAAAGGATACGCAGTATTTT.

The sample holds a few counts of this clonotype. The genes are TRBV6-2 or TRBV6-3 and TRBJ1-5; a weak D match, TRBD1 (5 bases). Between the trimmed V and J ends, which lost 5 bases and 4 bases, there was a span of 12 bases. CDR3 size: 14 residues. CDR1 is MNHEY, CDR2 SVGEGT, per germline. In DNA, the CDR3 is TGTGCCAGCAGTCCCGGGACGGATAATCAGCCCCAGCATTTT. This encodes CASSPGTDNQPQHF.

V gene TRBV28 combines with J gene TRBJ2-6; maybe TRBD2 (6 bases). Germline CDR1 MDHEN, CDR2 SYDVKM. The CDR3 extends over 14 amino acids. The V gene lost 11 bases and the J gene lost 1 base, with 12 bases spanning the gap. In DNA, the CDR3 is TGTGCCGCACTCGGGGGTTCTGGGGCCAACGTCCTGACTTTC. It encodes CAALGGSGANVLTF.

J is TRBJ1-1 and V is TRBV5-1; weak D call: TRBD1 (6 bases). Germline V gives CDR1 SGHRS, CDR2 YFSETQ. Trimming stripped 4 bases from V and 1 base from J, with 23 bases between. The CDR3 totals 18 residues. This chain's CDR3 is CASSRLPPQGKGNTEAFF. In DNA, the CDR3 is TGCGCCAGCAGCCGTCTTCCCCCACAGGGAAAGGGGAACACTGAAGCTTTCTTT.

The chain joins TRBV20-1 to TRBJ2-3; possible D gene TRBD2, 5 bases. The V end was cut by 3 bases, the J end by 7 bases, with 17 bases between. CDR3 size: 14 residues. Looked up from germline, CDR1 is DFQATT and CDR2 is SNEGSKA (reference sequence). The CDR3 is CSASTAAPGNTQYF. In DNA, the CDR3 is TGCAGTGCTAGTACAGCGGCACCCGGGAATACGCAGTATTTT.

The rearrangement joins TRBV20-1 to TRBJ2-7, with D unclear. In germline, CDR1 is DFQATT, CDR2 SNEGSKA (reference sequence). This CDR3 comprises 12 residues. V lost 1 base, J lost 5 bases, and 9 bases lay in between. CDR3 amino acids: CSARGPGDEQYF. The CDR3 region has the DNA TGCAGTGCTAGAGGGCCCGGCGACGAGCAGTACTTC.

This clonotype occurred a few times. The rearrangement uses TRBV7-3 and TRBJ2-1; D possibly corresponds to TRBD1 (5 bases). CDR3 length: 12 amino acids. V dropped 2 bases and J dropped 7 bases, with 6 bases sitting between them. CDR1 and CDR2 from the germline V gene are SGHTA and FQGTGA. DNA of the CDR3: TGTGCCAGCAGCTTAGGGGCGAATGAGCAGTTCTTC. Encoded protein: CASSLGANEQFF.

J is TRBJ1-4 and V is TRBV20-1; possibly TRBD1 for D (5 bases). Germline V CDR1 and CDR2: DFQATT, SNEGSKA (reference sequence). V lost 4 bases to trimming and J lost 8 bases, with 17 bases between them. CDR3 length: 14 amino acids. CDR3 sequence: CSAIHGTYGEKLFF. The CDR3 nucleotides are TGCAGTGCTATTCACGGGACCTATGGAGAAAAACTGTTTTTT.

This chain connects TRBV6-6 to TRBJ2-4; 9 bases fit TRBD1. The CDR3 spans 17 residues. The V and J ends lost 6 bases and 2 bases, in that order; junction bases with no gene match: 11. Per the germline V gene, CDR1 is MNHNY and CDR2 is SVGAGI (reference sequence). CDR3 in amino acids: CASSSPTGGRSKNIQYF. The CDR3 DNA reads as TGTGCCAGCAGCTCCCCCACAGGGGGCCGGTCCAAAAACATTCAGTACTTC.

The gene calls are TRBV20-1 and TRBJ2-7; D is perhaps TRBD2 (6 bases). Germline V CDR1 and CDR2: DFQATT, SNEGSKA (reference sequence). The CDR3 loop spans 13 amino acids. The V gene lost 3 bases and the J gene lost 1 base, with 10 bases spanning the gap. CDR3 sequence (DNA): TGCAGTGCTAGGGGGGGTCAATCCTACGAGCAGTACTTC. Its protein product is CSARGGQSYEQYF.

The chain recombines TRBV20-1 with TRBJ2-3; TRBD2 matches 7 bases. The germline V gene has CDR1 DFQATT and CDR2 SNEGSKA (reference sequence). This CDR3 has 12 amino acids. The CDR3 DNA sequence: TGCAGCCCGGGGGGTAGCACAGATACGCAGTATTTT. This translates into CSPGGSTDTQYF.

The chain combines TRBV4-3 with TRBJ1-2; 7 bases match TRBD1. V shed 1 base and J 8 bases; nucleotides not matched to a gene: 13. Germline CDR1 LGHNA, CDR2 YSLEER. The CDR3 loop spans 16 amino acids. The CDR3 is CASSQARGTGAFGYTF. The CDR3 DNA follows: TGCGCCAGCAGCCAAGCTCGGGGTACAGGGGCTTTCGGCTACACCTTC.

This clonotype was detected many times. This chain links TRBV24-1 with TRBJ2-1; the D gene is possibly TRBD2 (5 bases). Trimming removed 5 bases from V and 1 base from J, with 8 bases in between. Germline V CDR1 and CDR2: KGHDR, SFDVKD. This CDR3 has 14 amino acids. The CDR3: CATSARGSYNEQFF. CDR3 nucleotide sequence: TGTGCCACCAGTGCACGGGGTTCCTACAATGAGCAGTTCTTC.

The genes are TRBV7-2 and TRBJ1-2; a weak D match, TRBD1 (5 bases). This CDR3 region has 16 residues. V was cut by 6 bases and J by 4 bases, with 21 bases left in between. Per germline, CDR1 SGHTA and CDR2 FQGNSA. Here the CDR3 reads CASSPRGPRDGYGYTF. The CDR3 DNA reads as TGTGCCAGCAGTCCAAGAGGGCCGCGGGACGGCTATGGCTACACCTTC. The full variable domain, in which reference TRBV7-2 and TRBJ1-2 provide the parts outside the CDR3, is GAGVSQSPSNKVTEKGKDVELRCDPISGHTALYWYRQSLGQGLEFLIYFQGNSAPDKSGLPSDRFSAERTGGSVSTLTIQRTQQEDSAVYLCASSPRGPRDGYGYTFGSGTRLTVV.

This clonotype was picked up a small number of times. The J gene is TRBJ1-2, the V gene TRBV7-9; 8 bases line up with TRBD1. Per germline, CDR1 SEHNR and CDR2 FQNEAQ (reference sequence). This CDR3 spans 14 amino acids. Unmatched junction bases numbered 10, after V lost 5 bases and J lost 8 bases. The CDR3 DNA sequence: TGTGCCAGCAGCCCAGGACAGGGACAAGACGGCTACACCTTC. As protein: CASSPGQGQDGYTF.